Shown below are 6 T cell receptor beta chains from a single sample sequenced in a study of Graves' ophthalmopathy and Graves' hyperthyroidism. Amplification of the TCR beta CDR3 regions used RNA transcripts (as template). First-round RT-PCR employed HTBI primers, with a second-round multiplex PCR after it. MiXCR, run by TCRdb on the multiplex PCR reads, gives a single entry per CDR3 protein. The data show just over 600,000 distinct CDR3 sequences, 22% seen once. Material for sequencing was peripheral blood. The receptors shown here come from a woman between 18 and 29 years old with stable Graves' hyperthyroidism. Some clones in this sample may be carry-over from other donors' samples.

The J gene is TRBJ1-2, the V gene TRBV7-3; D not certain. The germline CDR1 and CDR2 sequences are SGHTA and FQGTGA. Trimming left V 5 bases short and J 3 bases short, with 10 bases between. CDR3 size: 13 residues. The CDR3 nucleotides read TGTGCCAGCAGCGATGGGTTCGACTATGGCTACACCTTC. Translated, it gives CASSDGFDYGYTF.

This clonotype was detected only a few times. J is TRBJ2-2 and V is TRBV5-5; TRBD2 matches at 11 bases. After removal of 1 base from V and 7 bases from J, the junction contained 6 bases not matched to a gene. Germline CDR1 and CDR2: SGHKS and YYEKEE (reference sequence). This CDR3 has 16 amino acids. This CDR3 is CASSLSASGGSGELFF. Here the CDR3 DNA reads TGTGCCAGCAGCTTGTCGGCTAGCGGGGGGAGCGGGGAGCTGTTTTTT.

This clonotype was found a few times. V gene TRBV28 combines with J gene TRBJ1-1, with D possibly matching TRBD1 (5 bases). Trimming took 5 bases from V and 7 from J, leaving 8 bases between them. The CDR3 loop spans 11 amino acids. Germline V gene data show CDR1 as MDHEN and CDR2 as SYDVKM. The CDR3 reads CASSQGREAFF. CDR3 nucleotide sequence: TGTGCCAGCAGTCAGGGTCGTGAAGCTTTCTTT.

There are a few counts of this clonotype. J is TRBJ2-5 and V is TRBV4-2; D is unresolved. The CDR3 totals 13 residues. Per germline, CDR1 LGHNA and CDR2 YNFKEQ. Trimming left V 3 bases short and J 5 bases short, with 10 bases between. In nucleotides, the CDR3 is TGTGCCAGCAGCCATCGGGTTTCCGAGACCCAGTACTTC. This encodes CASSHRVSETQYF.

Many counts were recorded for this clonotype. V and J are TRBV19 and TRBJ1-2; 8 bases map to TRBD1. This CDR3 is 14 amino acids long. Germline CDR1 and CDR2: LNHDA and SQIVND (reference sequence). With V trimmed by 6 bases and J by 4 bases, 7 bases remained unmatched. This chain's CDR3 is CASSDRGSGYGYTF. CDR3 sequence (DNA): TGTGCCAGTAGCGACAGGGGATCCGGCTATGGCTACACCTTC.

This clonotype was counted many times. V and J are TRBV7-6 and TRBJ1-5; D gene ambiguous. The CDR3 totals 17 residues. Looked up from germline, CDR1 is SGHVS and CDR2 is FNYEAQ. The V gene lost 5 bases and the J gene lost 0 bases, with 17 bases spanning the gap. CDR3 sequence: CASSALFATDSNQPQHF. The CDR3 DNA is TGTGCCAGCAGCGCCCTTTTTGCGACCGATAGCAATCAGCCCCAGCATTTT.